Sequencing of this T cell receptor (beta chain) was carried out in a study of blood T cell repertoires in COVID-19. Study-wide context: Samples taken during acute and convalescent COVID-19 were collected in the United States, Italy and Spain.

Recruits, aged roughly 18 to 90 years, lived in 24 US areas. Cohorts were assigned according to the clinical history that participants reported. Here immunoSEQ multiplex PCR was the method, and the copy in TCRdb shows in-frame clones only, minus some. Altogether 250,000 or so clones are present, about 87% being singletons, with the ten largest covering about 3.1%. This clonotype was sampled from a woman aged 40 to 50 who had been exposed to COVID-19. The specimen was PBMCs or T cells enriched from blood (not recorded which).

The CDR3, as DNA: TGTGCCAGCTCGGGGGGAGGGACCCAGTACTTC. Translated, it gives CASSGGGTQYF. This chain joins TRBV7-8 and TRBJ2-5; TRBD2 aligns across 7 bases. Germline assignment: CDR1 SGHVS and CDR2 FQNEAQ. The CDR3 extends over 11 amino acids. V shed 8 bases and J 7 bases; nucleotides not matched to a gene: 4. Based on the CDR3 plus reference TRBV7-8 and TRBJ2-5, the full variable domain is GAGVSQSPRYKVAKRGQDVALRCDPISGHVSLFWYQQALGQGPEFLTYFQNEAQLDKSGLPSDRFFAERPEGSVSTLKIQRTQQEDSAVYLCASSGGGTQYFGPGTRLLVL.